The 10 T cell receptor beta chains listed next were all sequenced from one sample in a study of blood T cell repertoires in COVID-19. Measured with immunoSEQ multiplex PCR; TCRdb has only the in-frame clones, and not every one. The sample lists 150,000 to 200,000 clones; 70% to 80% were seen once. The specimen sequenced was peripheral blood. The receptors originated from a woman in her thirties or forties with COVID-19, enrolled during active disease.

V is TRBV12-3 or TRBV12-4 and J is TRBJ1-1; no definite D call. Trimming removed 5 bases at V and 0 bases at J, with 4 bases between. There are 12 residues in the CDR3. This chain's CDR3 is CASSQLNTEAFF. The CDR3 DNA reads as TGTGCCAGCAGTCAGTTGAACACTGAAGCTTTCTTT.

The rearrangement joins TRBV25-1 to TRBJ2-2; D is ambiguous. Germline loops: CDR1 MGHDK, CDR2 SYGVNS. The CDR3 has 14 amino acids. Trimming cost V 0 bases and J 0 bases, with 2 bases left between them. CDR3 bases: TGTGCCAGCAGTGAATATACGAACACCGGGGAGCTGTTTTTT. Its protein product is CASSEYTNTGELFF.

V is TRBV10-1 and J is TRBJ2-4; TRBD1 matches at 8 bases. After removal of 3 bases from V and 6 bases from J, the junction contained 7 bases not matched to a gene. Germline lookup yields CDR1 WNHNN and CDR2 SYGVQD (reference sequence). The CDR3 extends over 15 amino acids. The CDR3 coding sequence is TGCGCCAGCAGTGAATTCCAGGGGGCAGGAAACATTCAGTACTTC. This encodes CASSEFQGAGNIQYF.

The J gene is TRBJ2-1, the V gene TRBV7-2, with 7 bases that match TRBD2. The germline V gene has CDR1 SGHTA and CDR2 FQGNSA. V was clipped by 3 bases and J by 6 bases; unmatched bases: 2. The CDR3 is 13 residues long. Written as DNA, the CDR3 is TGTGCCAGCAGCTTTTCGGGAGGCAATGAGCAGTTCTTC. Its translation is CASSFSGGNEQFF.

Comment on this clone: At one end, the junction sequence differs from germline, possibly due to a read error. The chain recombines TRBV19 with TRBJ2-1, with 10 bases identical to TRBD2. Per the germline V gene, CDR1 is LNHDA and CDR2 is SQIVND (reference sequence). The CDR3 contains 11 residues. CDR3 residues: CVAGGDNEQFF. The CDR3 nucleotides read TGCGTAGCGGGAGGTGACAATGAGCAGTTCTTC.

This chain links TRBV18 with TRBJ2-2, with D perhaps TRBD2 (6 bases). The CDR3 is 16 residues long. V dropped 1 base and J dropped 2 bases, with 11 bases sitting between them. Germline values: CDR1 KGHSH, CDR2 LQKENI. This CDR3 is CASSPRDSLNTGELFF. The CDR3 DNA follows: TGTGCCAGCTCACCACGGGACTCCCTAAACACCGGGGAGCTGTTTTTT.

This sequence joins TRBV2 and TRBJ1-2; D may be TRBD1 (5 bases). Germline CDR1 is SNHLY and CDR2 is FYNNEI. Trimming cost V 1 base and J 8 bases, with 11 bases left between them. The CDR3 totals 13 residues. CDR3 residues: CASSEGGAWGYTF. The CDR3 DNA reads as TGTGCCAGCAGTGAAGGGGGCGCGTGGGGCTACACCTTC. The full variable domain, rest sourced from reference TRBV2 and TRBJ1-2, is EPEVTQTPSHQVTQMGQEVILRCVPISNHLYFYWYRQILGQKVEFLVSFYNNEISEKSEIFDDQFSVERPDGSNFTLKIRSTKLEDSAMYFCASSEGGAWGYTFGSGTRLTVV.

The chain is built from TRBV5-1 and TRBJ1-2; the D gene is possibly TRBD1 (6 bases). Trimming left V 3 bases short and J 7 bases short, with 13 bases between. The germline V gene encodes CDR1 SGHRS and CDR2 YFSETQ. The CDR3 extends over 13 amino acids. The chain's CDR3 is CASSSSGTSGYTF. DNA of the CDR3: TGCGCCAGCAGCTCTTCCGGGACATCTGGCTACACCTTC.

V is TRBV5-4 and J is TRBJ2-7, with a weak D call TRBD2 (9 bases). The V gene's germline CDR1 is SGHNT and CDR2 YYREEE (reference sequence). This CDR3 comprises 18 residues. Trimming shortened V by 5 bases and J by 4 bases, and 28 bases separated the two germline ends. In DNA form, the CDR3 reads TGTGCCAGCAGTCAGGGGGCTGGTGCTAGCGGGACCCATTACGAGCAGTACTTC. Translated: CASSQGAGASGTHYEQYF.

The CDR3 loop is CASSFGTGGWTNEKLFF. The CDR3 nucleotides read TGTGCCAGCAGCTTCGGGACAGGGGGATGGACTAATGAAAAACTGTTTTTT. The chain uses TRBV7-9 and TRBJ1-4; TRBD1 aligns across 11 bases. V lost 3 bases to trimming and J lost 2 bases; unmatched junction nucleotides: 5. Germline CDR1 is SEHNR and CDR2 is FQNEAQ (reference sequence). CDR3 size: 17 residues. The variable domain in full, completed from reference TRBV7-9 and TRBJ1-4, reads DTGVSQNPRHKITKRGQNVTFRCDPISEHNRLYWYRQTLGQGPEFLTYFQNEAQLEKSRLLSDRFSAERPKGSFSTLEIQRTEQGDSAMYLCASSFGTGGWTNEKLFFGSGTQLSVL.